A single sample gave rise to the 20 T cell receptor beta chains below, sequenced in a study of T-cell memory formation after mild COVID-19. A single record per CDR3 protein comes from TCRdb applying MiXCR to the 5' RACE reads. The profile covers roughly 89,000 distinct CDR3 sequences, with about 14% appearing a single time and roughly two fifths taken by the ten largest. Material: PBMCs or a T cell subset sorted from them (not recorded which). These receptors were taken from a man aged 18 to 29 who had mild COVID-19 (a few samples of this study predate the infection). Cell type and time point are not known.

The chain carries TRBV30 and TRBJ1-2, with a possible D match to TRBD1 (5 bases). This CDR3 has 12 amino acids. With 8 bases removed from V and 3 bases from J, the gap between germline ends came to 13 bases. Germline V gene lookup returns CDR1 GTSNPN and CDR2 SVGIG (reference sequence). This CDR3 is CARDRGHYGYTF. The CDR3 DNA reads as TGTGCCCGGGACCGAGGCCACTATGGCTACACCTTC.

The CDR3 region has the DNA TGCGCCAGCAGCCAACAACCAATAGAACGTCCGAACACTGAAGCTTTCTTT. This codes for CASSQQPIERPNTEAFF. J is TRBJ1-1 and V is TRBV4-1; D remains ambiguous. CDR3 length: 17 residues. V was cut by 2 bases and J by 1 base, with 17 bases left in between. Germline V CDR1 and CDR2: MGHRA, YSYEKL.

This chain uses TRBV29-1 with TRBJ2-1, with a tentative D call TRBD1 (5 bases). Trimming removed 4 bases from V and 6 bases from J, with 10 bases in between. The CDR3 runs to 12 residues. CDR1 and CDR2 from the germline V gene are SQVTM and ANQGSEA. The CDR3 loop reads CSVAGLFNEQFF. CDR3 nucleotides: TGCAGCGTTGCAGGGCTTTTCAATGAGCAGTTCTTC.

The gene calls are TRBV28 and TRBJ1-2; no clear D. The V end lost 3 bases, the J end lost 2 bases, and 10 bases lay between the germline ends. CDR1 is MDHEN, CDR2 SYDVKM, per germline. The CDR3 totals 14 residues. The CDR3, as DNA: TGTGCCAGCAGTTTTTTGGGGATAAACTATGGCTACACCTTC. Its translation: CASSFLGINYGYTF.

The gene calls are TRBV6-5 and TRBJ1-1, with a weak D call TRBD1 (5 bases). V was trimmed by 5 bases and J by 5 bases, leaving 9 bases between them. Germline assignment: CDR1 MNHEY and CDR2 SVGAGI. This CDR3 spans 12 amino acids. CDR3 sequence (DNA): TGTGCCAGCAGTAAACGGGGGACTGAAGCTTTCTTT. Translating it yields CASSKRGTEAFF.

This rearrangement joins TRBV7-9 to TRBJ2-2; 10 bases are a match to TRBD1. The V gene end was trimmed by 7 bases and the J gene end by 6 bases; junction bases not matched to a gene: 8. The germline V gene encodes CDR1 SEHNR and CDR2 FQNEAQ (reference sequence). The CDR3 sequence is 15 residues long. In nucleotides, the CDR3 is TGTGCCAGCACCGATCGGGACAGGGGTGCCGGGGAGCTGTTTTTT. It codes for CASTDRDRGAGELFF.

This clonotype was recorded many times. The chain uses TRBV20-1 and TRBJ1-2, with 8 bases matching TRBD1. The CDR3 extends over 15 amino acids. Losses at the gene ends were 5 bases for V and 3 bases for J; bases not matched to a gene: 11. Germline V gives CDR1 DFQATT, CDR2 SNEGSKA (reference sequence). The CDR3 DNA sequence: TGCAGTGCTCTAGTTGCCAAGACAGGGGACTATGGCTACACCTTC. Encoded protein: CSALVAKTGDYGYTF.

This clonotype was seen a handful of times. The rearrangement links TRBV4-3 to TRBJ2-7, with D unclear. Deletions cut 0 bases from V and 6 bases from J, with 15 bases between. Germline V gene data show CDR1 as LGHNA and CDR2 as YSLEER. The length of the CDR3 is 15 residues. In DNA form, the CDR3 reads TGCGCCAGCAGCCAAGATCAGGCAGTCCTGGGCGAGCAGTACGTC. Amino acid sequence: CASSQDQAVLGEQYV.

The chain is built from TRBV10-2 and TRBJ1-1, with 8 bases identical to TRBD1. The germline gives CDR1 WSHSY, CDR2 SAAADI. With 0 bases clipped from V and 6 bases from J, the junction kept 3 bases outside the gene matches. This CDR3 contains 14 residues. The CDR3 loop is CASSESQGDPEAFF. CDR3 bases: TGCGCCAGCAGTGAGTCACAGGGGGACCCTGAAGCTTTCTTT.

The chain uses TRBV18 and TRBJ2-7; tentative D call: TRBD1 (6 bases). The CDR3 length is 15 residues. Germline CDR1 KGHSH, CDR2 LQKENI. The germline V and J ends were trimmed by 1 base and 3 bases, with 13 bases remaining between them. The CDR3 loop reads CASSPRGLYYYEQYV. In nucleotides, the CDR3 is TGTGCCAGCTCACCACGGGGGCTCTATTACTACGAGCAGTACGTC.

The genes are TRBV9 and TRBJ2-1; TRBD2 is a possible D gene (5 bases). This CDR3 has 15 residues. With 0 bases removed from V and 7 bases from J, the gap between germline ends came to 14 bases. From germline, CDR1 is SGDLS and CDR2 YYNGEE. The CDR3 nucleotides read TGTGCCAGCAGCGTAGGTTTTAACGGGGTAAATGAGCAGTTCTTC. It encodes CASSVGFNGVNEQFF.

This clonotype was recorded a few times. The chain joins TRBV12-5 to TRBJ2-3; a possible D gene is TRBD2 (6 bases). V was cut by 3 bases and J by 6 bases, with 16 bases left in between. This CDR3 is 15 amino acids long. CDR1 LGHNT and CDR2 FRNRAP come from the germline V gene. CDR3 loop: CASGFKAGPRDTQYF. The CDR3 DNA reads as TGTGCTAGTGGTTTTAAAGCGGGCCCTCGGGATACGCAGTATTTT.

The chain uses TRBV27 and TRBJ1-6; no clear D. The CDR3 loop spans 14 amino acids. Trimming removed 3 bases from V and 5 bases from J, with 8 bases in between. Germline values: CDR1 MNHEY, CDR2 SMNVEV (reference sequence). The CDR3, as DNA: TGTGCCAGCAGTTTTCTCGGCGATAATTCACCCCTCCACTTT. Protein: CASSFLGDNSPLHF.

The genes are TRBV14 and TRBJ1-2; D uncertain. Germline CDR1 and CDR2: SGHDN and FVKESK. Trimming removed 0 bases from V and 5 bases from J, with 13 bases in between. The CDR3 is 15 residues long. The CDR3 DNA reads TGTGCCAGCAGCCAAGACTACCAGGCCCTTTATGGCTACACCTTC. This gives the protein CASSQDYQALYGYTF.

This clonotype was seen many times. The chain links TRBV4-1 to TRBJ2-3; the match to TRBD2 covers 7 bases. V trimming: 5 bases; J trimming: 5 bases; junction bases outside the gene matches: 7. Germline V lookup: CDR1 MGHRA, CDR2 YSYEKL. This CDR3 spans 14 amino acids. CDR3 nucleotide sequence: TGCGCCAGCAGCGCAAGCGGGGTAGGAGATACGCAGTATTTT. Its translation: CASSASGVGDTQYF.

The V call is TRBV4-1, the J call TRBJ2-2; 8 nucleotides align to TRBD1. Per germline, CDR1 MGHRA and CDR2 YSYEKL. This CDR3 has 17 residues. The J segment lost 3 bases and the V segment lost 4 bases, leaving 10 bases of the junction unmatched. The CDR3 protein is CASSPNSGGEHTGELFF. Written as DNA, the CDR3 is TGCGCCAGCAGCCCAAACTCAGGGGGCGAGCACACCGGGGAGCTGTTTTTT.

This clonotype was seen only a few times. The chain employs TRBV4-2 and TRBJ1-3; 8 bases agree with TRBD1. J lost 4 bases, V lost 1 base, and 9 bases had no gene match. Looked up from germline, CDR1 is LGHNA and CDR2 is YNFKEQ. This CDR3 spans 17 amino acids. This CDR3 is CASSQVGLGQVGNTIYF. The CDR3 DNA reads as TGTGCCAGCAGCCAAGTGGGGCTGGGACAGGTGGGAAACACCATATATTTT.

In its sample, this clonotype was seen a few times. The CDR3 region has the DNA TGTGCCAGCAGCCCCCAGGGTTATGAGCAGTTCTTC. This gives the protein CASSPQGYEQFF. The chain couples TRBV7-9 to TRBJ2-1; D is perhaps TRBD1 (5 bases). Trimming pared 5 bases from V and 8 bases from J, leaving 10 bases between. The length of the CDR3 is 12 residues. Per germline, CDR1 SEHNR and CDR2 FQNEAQ (reference sequence). Full variable domain (remainder filled in from reference TRBV7-9 and TRBJ2-1): DTGVSQNPRHKITKRGQNVTFRCDPISEHNRLYWYRQTLGQGPEFLTYFQNEAQLEKSRLLSDRFSAERPKGSFSTLEIQRTEQGDSAMYLCASSPQGYEQFFGPGTRLTVL.

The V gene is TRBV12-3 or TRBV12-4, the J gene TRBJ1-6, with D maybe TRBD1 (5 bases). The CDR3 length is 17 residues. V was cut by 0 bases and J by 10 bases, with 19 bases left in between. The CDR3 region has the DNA TGTGCCAGCAGTTTAGCGCTAAGGACACTCGGCGGCTCACCCCTCCACTTT. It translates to CASSLALRTLGGSPLHF.

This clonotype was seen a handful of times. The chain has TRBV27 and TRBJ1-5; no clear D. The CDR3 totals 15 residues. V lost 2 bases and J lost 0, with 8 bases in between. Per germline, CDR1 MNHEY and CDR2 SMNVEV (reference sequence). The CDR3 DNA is TGTGCCAGCAGTTTAACAATTGGTAGCAATCAGCCCCAGCATTTT. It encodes CASSLTIGSNQPQHF.